What follows is one TCR beta chain and its context. The V end lost 1 base, the J end lost 6 bases, and 12 bases lay between the germline ends. In germline, CDR1 is SGHRS, CDR2 YFSETQ. This CDR3 comprises 14 residues. The primer mix had 60 Vbeta and 13 Jbeta primers. Sequencing used immunoSEQ multiplex PCR; TCRdb keeps in-frame clones, though not all of them. The table has roughly 160,000 clones, around 78% seen once. The source of the sample is a study of cytomegalovirus exposure and HLA in healthy donors. Sequencing input: PBMCs. This TCR came from a woman between 50 and 59 years old in good health and CMV-seropositive. This rearrangement joins TRBV5-1 to TRBJ2-3; D might be TRBD1 (6 bases). The CDR3 protein is CASSLQGSGDTQYF. CDR3 nucleotide sequence: TGCGCCAGCAGCTTGCAGGGGAGTGGGGATACGCAGTATTTT.